Reported below is one T cell receptor beta chain. The antigen is unknown. Sample time point: week 23, last vaccination. All doses held 300 ug of mutant IDH1 20-mer peptide, with topical imiquimod. The data are from a study of a mutant IDH1 vaccine in newly diagnosed glioma. Background on the study: The start of vaccination came 4-6 weeks after radiotherapy alone, or with temozolomide cycles.

TCRdb's table, derived via immunoSEQ multiplex PCR, lists solely in-frame clones and lacks some. The sample has 38,000 or so clones, approximately 80% seen once. Germline V gene lookup returns CDR1 SGDLS and CDR2 YYNGEE. V lost 4 bases to trimming and J lost 7 bases; unmatched junction nucleotides: 11. This CDR3 region has 17 residues. This material consisted of PBMCs, taken from a glioma patient whose treatment included an IDH1 peptide vaccine. This chain connects TRBV9 to TRBJ2-2; 12 bases align to TRBD1. This TCR was sampled from a man aged 35-49 years with glioma. The CDR3 protein is CASSPRPGQGADGELFF. Here the CDR3 DNA reads TGTGCCAGCAGCCCCCGTCCGGGACAGGGGGCCGACGGGGAGCTGTTTTTT.